Below, one T cell receptor beta chain is given with its context. Antigen unknown. The sample comes from a study of T cells in narcolepsy. About the research overall: Enrolled donors included narcolepsy type 1 or type 2 patients and healthy controls. Broader study findings: Autoreactive clone sequences were missing from some blood memory CD4+ repertoires. Blood of same and different patients, but not healthy controls, reportedly held recurring autoreactive clonotypes. Same-patient CSF and blood CD4+ T cell clonotypes included HCRT-specific and TRIB2-specific autoreactive ones.

The table came from immunoSEQ multiplex PCR; TCRdb's copy has only in-frame clones and leaves some out. Of some 30,000 clones in the sample, approximately 86% were seen once. Germline V lookup: CDR1 SGHDT, CDR2 YYEEEE. The V end lost 7 bases, the J end lost 7 bases, and 12 bases lay between the germline ends. The length of the CDR3 is 13 residues. The chain employs TRBV5-6 and TRBJ1-6, with a possible D match to TRBD1 (6 bases). The clonotype was recovered from a human donor with narcolepsy. The sequenced material came from CD45RA- memory CD4+ T cells from PBMCs. This chain's CDR3 is CASGYRENSPLHF. CDR3 DNA: TGTGCCAGCGGGTACAGGGAAAATTCACCCCTCCACTTT.